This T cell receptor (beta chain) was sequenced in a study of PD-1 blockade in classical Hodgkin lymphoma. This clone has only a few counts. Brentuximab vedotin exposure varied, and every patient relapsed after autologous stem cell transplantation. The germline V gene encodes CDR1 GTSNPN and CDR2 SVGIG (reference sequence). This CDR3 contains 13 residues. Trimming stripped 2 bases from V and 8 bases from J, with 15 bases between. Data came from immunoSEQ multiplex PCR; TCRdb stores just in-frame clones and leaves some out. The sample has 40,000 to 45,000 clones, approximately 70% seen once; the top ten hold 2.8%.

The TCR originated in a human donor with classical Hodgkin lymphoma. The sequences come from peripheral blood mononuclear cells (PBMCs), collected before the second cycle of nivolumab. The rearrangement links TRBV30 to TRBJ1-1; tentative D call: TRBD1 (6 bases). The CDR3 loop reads CAWSPRGDSEAFF. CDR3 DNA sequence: TGTGCCTGGAGTCCCAGGGGAGATTCAGAAGCTTTCTTT.